This is a list of T cell receptor beta chains from one sample in a study of control samples from healthy donors and cancer patients. Only in-frame clones appear in the TCRdb table, and some are missing; sequencing was by immunoSEQ multiplex PCR. The data show some 410,000 clones, 90% seen once. Sequenced sample: PBMCs. These receptors originate from a man in his forties with head and neck cancer. The CDR3 runs from the conserved cysteine through the conserved F or W. A D gene is named only where the DNA matches it firmly. Clone size appears in some rows only: once, few, many, or a class for an expanded clone.

>TRBD1|TRBV28|once|TRBJ1-2
TGTGCCAGCAGTTTATGGGCGGGACAGGGCTACGGTGGCTACACCTTC
CASSLWAGQGYGGYTF
>-|TRBV21-1|-|TRBJ2-7
TGTGCCAGTCATGGGCTACTAACCTACGAGCAGTACTTC
CASHGLLTYEQYF
>TRBD2|TRBV18|once|TRBJ2-1
TGTGCCAGCTCTCCGGCTGGCGGGGGGGACTACAATGAGCAGTTCTTC
CASSPAGGGDYNEQFF
>TRBD1|TRBV10-3|-|TRBJ1-1
TGTGCCATCAGTGTTGGGACGTTTTCCCTAGGGACAGGGGGGACTGAAGCTTTCTTT
CAISVGTFSLGTGGTEAFF
>-|TRBV6-5|-|TRBJ2-4
TGTGCCGTAGAAGTAGCCAAAAACATTCAGTACTTC
CAVEVAKNIQYF
>-|TRBV10-2|few|TRBJ2-3
TGCGCCAGCAGCGGGACCACTGCTTTAGATACGCAGTATTTT
CASSGTTALDTQYF
>TRBD2|TRBV5-4|-|TRBJ2-3
TGTGCCAGCAGCTTGGTGGCTAGCGGGACAGATACGCAGTATTTT
CASSLVASGTDTQYF
>TRBD1|TRBV3-1/TRBV3-2|-|TRBJ2-3
TGTGCCAGCAGCCCCGTAGGGACAGGGGGCACAGATACGCAGTATTTT
CASSPVGTGGTDTQYF
>TRBD1|TRBV6-6|-|TRBJ1-2
TGTGCCAGCAGTTACTCGGGGGATGTGACAGGGTATGGCTACACCTTC
CASSYSGDVTGYGYTF
>-|TRBV19|-|TRBJ1-2
TGTGCCAGTAGTTGGGGTGGAGGTGACTATGGCTACACCTTC
CASSWGGGDYGYTF
>-|TRBV18|-|TRBJ2-7
TGTGCCAGCTCACCAGGTACAGGGACCTACGAGCAGTACTTC
CASSPGTGTYEQYF
>-|TRBV6-5|-|TRBJ2-7
TGTGCCAGCAGGACCCTAACCGCCGAGCAGTACTTC
CASRTLTAEQYF
>TRBD1|TRBV28|-|TRBJ2-5
TGTGCCAGCAGTTCGAAGGGGGCGAGGGAGACCCAGTACTTC
CASSSKGARETQYF
>-|TRBV7-2|few|TRBJ2-7
TGTGCCAGCAGCTTAGGGGGGACCCGGCAAATTATAGCCTACGAGCAGTACTTC
CASSLGGTRQIIAYEQYF
>TRBD2|TRBV5-4|-|TRBJ2-7
TGTGCCAGCAGCTTATTTGGCGGGAGCTCTACCGAGCAGTACTTC
CASSLFGGSSTEQYF
>TRBD1|TRBV10-2|-|TRBJ1-1
TGCGCCAGCAGCGACAGGGGGGGAACTGAAGCTTTCTTT
CASSDRGGTEAFF
>-|TRBV5-1|-|TRBJ1-1
TGCGCCAGCAGCTCGATGGAGAACACCGAAGCTTTCTTT
CASSSMENTEAFF
>-|TRBV6-1|-|TRBJ1-2
TGTGCCAGCAGTGAAGGTGGGGAGGGGTATGGCTACACCTTC
CASSEGGEGYGYTF
>-|TRBV10-1|once|TRBJ1-2
TGCGCCAGCAGTGGACAGAAGAACTATGGCTACACCTTC
CASSGQKNYGYTF
>-|TRBV10-2|-|TRBJ1-1
TGCGCCAGCAGCCTACAGCGGAACACTGAAGCTTTCTTT
CASSLQRNTEAFF
>-|TRBV7-2|once|TRBJ2-5
TGTGCCAGCAGCCTCCAGATCCAAGAGACCCAGTACTTC
CASSLQIQETQYF
>-|TRBV5-6|-|TRBJ2-1
TGTGCCAGCAGCGGTGGCTTACGCTCCTACAATGAGCAGTTCTTC
CASSGGLRSYNEQFF